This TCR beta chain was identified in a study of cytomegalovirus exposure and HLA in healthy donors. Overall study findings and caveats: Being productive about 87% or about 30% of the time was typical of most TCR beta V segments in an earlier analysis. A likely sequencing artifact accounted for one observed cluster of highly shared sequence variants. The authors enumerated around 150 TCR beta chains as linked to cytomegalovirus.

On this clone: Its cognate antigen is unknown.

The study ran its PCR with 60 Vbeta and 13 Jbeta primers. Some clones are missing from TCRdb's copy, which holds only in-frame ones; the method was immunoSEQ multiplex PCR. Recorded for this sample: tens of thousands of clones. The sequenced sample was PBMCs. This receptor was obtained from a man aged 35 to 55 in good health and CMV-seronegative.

The CDR3 here is CASPPAPLAGGPAGELFF. The CDR3 DNA is TGTGCCAGCCCCCCAGCCCCGCTAGCGGGAGGGCCGGCCGGGGAGCTGTTTTTT. The chain joins TRBV28 to TRBJ2-2; 12 positions agree with TRBD2. Trimming at V came to 8 bases and at J to 6 bases, leaving 16 bases not matched to a gene. The CDR3 consists of 18 residues. CDR1 and CDR2 from the germline V gene are MDHEN and SYDVKM.